A single sample gave rise to the 19 T cell receptor beta chains below, sequenced in a study of blood T cell repertoires in COVID-19. Some clones are missing from TCRdb's copy, which holds only in-frame ones; the method was immunoSEQ multiplex PCR. The sample holds roughly 50,000 clones, roughly four fifths seen once. Input material: peripheral blood. These receptors were collected from a woman in her sixties or seventies with acute or convalescent COVID-19.

CDR3 amino acids: CASSGSLGQSNYGYTF. The CDR3 DNA follows: TGTGCCAGCAGTGGGTCCTTGGGACAGTCTAACTATGGCTACACCTTC. V and J are TRBV28 and TRBJ1-2, with 7 bases fitting TRBD1. CDR1 MDHEN and CDR2 SYDVKM come from the germline V gene. CDR3 length: 16 amino acids. V gave up 5 bases and J gave up 0 bases; unmatched junction bases: 9.

The J gene is TRBJ1-1, the V gene TRBV5-1; no definite D call. This CDR3 contains 14 residues. Germline V CDR1 and CDR2: SGHRS, YFSETQ. The ends were cut back, 1 base at V and 2 bases at J, with 9 bases in the middle. In DNA, the CDR3 is TGCGCCAGCAGCTTGCAGAGCGGTAACACTGAAGCTTTCTTT. Encoded protein: CASSLQSGNTEAFF.

The chain uses TRBV27 and TRBJ1-5; perhaps TRBD1 as D (6 bases). V was cut by 4 bases and J by 2 bases, with 12 bases left in between. The length of the CDR3 is 15 residues. Germline CDR1 is MNHEY and CDR2 is SMNVEV (reference sequence). DNA of the CDR3: TGTGCCAGCAGTTGGGGACAAGGCGGCAATCAGCCCCAGCATTTT. Translation: CASSWGQGGNQPQHF.

The chain carries TRBV9 and TRBJ2-5; the match to TRBD2 covers 13 bases. The CDR3 length is 15 residues. Germline V lookup: CDR1 SGDLS, CDR2 YYNGEE. V lost 3 bases and J lost 2; bases outside the gene matches: 1. In nucleotides, the CDR3 is TGTGCCAGCAGCGGGGGACTAGCGGGGCAAGAGACCCAGTACTTC. Its translation is CASSGGLAGQETQYF.

This chain uses TRBV19 with TRBJ2-3, with a possible D match to TRBD2 (5 bases). CDR3 length: 15 amino acids. With 4 bases removed from V and 0 bases from J, the gap between germline ends came to 11 bases. CDR1 and CDR2 from the germline V gene are LNHDA and SQIVND (reference sequence). The CDR3 is CASSKTPGSTDTQYF. The CDR3 DNA sequence: TGTGCCAGTAGTAAGACTCCGGGAAGCACAGATACGCAGTATTTT.

J is TRBJ1-1 and V is TRBV7-9; D is unclear. V was shortened by 2 bases and J by 6 bases, with 7 bases between the two germline ends. The germline CDR1 and CDR2 sequences are SEHNR and FQNEAQ (reference sequence). This CDR3 comprises 12 residues. The CDR3: CASSLQTAEAFF. DNA for the CDR3: TGTGCCAGCAGCTTACAAACAGCTGAAGCTTTCTTT.

The chain recombines TRBV2 with TRBJ2-7, with D possibly matching TRBD1 (5 bases). Germline V gene lookup returns CDR1 SNHLY and CDR2 FYNNEI. The CDR3 runs 15 residues. The V end lost 3 bases, the J end lost 4 bases, and 16 bases lay between the germline ends. The CDR3: CASSDLQANRYEQYF. Written as DNA, the CDR3 is TGTGCCAGCAGTGACCTACAGGCGAATAGGTACGAGCAGTACTTC.

The V and J genes are TRBV7-2 and TRBJ1-1; tentatively, D is TRBD1 (6 bases). This CDR3 comprises 15 residues. CDR1 and CDR2 (germline): SGHTA, FQGNSA. The germline V and J ends were trimmed by 5 bases and 11 bases, with 24 bases remaining between them. CDR3 DNA sequence: TGTGCCAGCAGCATTAAGGGTGCGGGGGGGGCCCTGGCTTTCTTT. Translating it yields CASSIKGAGGALAFF.

This clone came up once. The J gene is TRBJ1-1, the V gene TRBV3-1 (or the pseudogene TRBV3-2); possibly TRBD1 for D (6 bases). This CDR3 spans 15 amino acids. V shed 1 base and J shed 1 base, with 10 bases lying between them. CDR1 and CDR2 from the germline V gene are LGHDT and YNNKEL (reference sequence). CDR3 DNA: TGTGCCAGCAGCCAAGCGTCCAGGGGGAACACTGAAGCTTTCTTT. Translation: CASSQASRGNTEAFF.

This clone was found once. The chain employs TRBV9 and TRBJ2-1; the D gene is possibly TRBD2 (5 bases). Trimming took off 0 bases at V and 10 bases at J, with 17 bases between the two ends. Germline V gene sequence: CDR1 SGDLS, CDR2 YYNGEE. The CDR3 is made up of 15 amino acids. In nucleotides, the CDR3 is TGTGCCAGCAGCGTAGAGAGCGCACCAAGGAGGGAGCAGTTCTTC. Its translation: CASSVESAPRREQFF.

The chain is built from TRBV5-5 and TRBJ1-5; D is possibly TRBD1 (5 bases). CDR1 SGHKS and CDR2 YYEKEE come from the germline V gene (reference sequence). The V and J ends lost 5 bases and 0 bases respectively, with 12 bases between them. The CDR3 covers 15 residues. In DNA form, the CDR3 reads TGTGCCAGCAGGCTTTGGGGGGATAGCAATCAGCCCCAGCATTTT. Translation: CASRLWGDSNQPQHF. Filled out from reference TRBV5-5 and TRBJ1-5, the complete variable domain reads DAGVTQSPTHLIKTRGQQVTLRCSPISGHKSVSWYQQVLGQGPQFIFQYYEKEERGRGNFPDRFSARQFPNYSSELNVNALLLGDSALYLCASRLWGDSNQPQHFGDGTRLSIL.

This CDR3 is CASSLAGGINQPQHF. For the CDR3, the DNA is TGTGCCAGCAGTTTAGCAGGGGGCATCAATCAGCCCCAGCATTTT. The chain couples TRBV27 to TRBJ1-5; 8 bases align to TRBD1. V lost 2 bases, J lost 3 bases, and 3 bases stayed unmatched. This CDR3 comprises 15 residues. Germline values: CDR1 MNHEY, CDR2 SMNVEV (reference sequence).

The V and J genes are TRBV2 and TRBJ2-1, with 16 positions matching TRBD2. The germline V gene has CDR1 SNHLY and CDR2 FYNNEI. The CDR3 totals 18 residues. V lost 11 bases and J lost 3; bases outside the gene matches: 13. This CDR3 is CARRGTSGRGRDYNEQFF. DNA for the CDR3: TGTGCCCGTCGGGGGACTAGCGGGAGGGGGAGGGACTACAATGAGCAGTTCTTC.

The chain couples TRBV6-5 to TRBJ2-5; D is possibly TRBD1 (5 bases). The CDR3 has 13 amino acids. Germline V gene lookup returns CDR1 MNHEY and CDR2 SVGAGI. Between the trimmed V and J ends, which lost 8 bases and 3 bases, there was a span of 13 bases. The CDR3 protein is CASVGQLKETQYF. The CDR3 nucleotides read TGTGCCAGCGTGGGGCAGTTGAAAGAGACCCAGTACTTC.

This clone was counted a single time. The rearrangement joins TRBV4-1 to TRBJ1-2; D unclear. V lost 3 bases and J lost 1, with 18 bases in between. Germline lookup yields CDR1 MGHRA and CDR2 YSYEKL. This CDR3 contains 17 residues. The CDR3 protein is CASSQGRRGTDNYGYTF. DNA for the CDR3: TGCGCCAGCAGCCAGGGTCGTCGAGGCACGGATAACTATGGCTACACCTTC.

This chain uses TRBV14 with TRBJ1-2; D unresolved. Germline lookup yields CDR1 SGHDN and CDR2 FVKESK. The CDR3 runs 13 residues. Between the trimmed V and J ends, which lost 0 bases and 5 bases, there was a span of 7 bases. CDR3 protein: CASSQERDYGYTF. In DNA, the CDR3 is TGTGCCAGCAGCCAAGAGAGAGATTATGGCTACACCTTC. Complete variable domain (other parts from reference TRBV14 and TRBJ1-2): EAGVTQFPSHSVIEKGQTVTLRCDPISGHDNLYWYRRVMGKEIKFLLHFVKESKQDESGMPNNRFLAERTGGTYSTLKVQPAELEDSGVYFCASSQERDYGYTFGSGTRLTVV.

The chain uses TRBV14 and TRBJ2-7; the D is unclear. This CDR3 is built from 13 residues. V lost 1 base and J 10 bases, leaving 14 bases between the germline ends. The germline gives CDR1 SGHDN, CDR2 FVKESK. The CDR3 spells CASSQGAGRNQYF. CDR3 bases: TGTGCCAGCAGCCAAGGAGCTGGCAGGAATCAGTACTTC.

The V gene is TRBV10-3, the J gene TRBJ1-6; TRBD1 agrees at 9 bases. J lost 7 bases, V lost 6 bases, and 4 bases had no gene match. CDR3 length equals 14 residues. The germline CDR1 and CDR2 sequences are ENHRY and SYGVKD. CDR3 in DNA: TGTGCCATCAGGACAGGACAGGGGAATTCACCCCTCCACTTT. It is translated as CAIRTGQGNSPLHF.

This clone has just a few counts. The chain carries TRBV27 and TRBJ1-3; tentatively, D is TRBD1 (6 bases). The CDR3 spans 14 residues. V lost 6 bases, J lost 3 bases, and 12 bases lay in between. The V gene's germline CDR1 is MNHEY and CDR2 SMNVEV (reference sequence). CDR3 region: CASSIRGDGNTIYF. The CDR3 region has the DNA TGTGCCAGCAGCATCAGGGGCGATGGAAACACCATATATTTT.